Sequencing of this T cell receptor beta chain was carried out in a study of CD8+CD57+ T cells in acquired aplastic anemia. The wider study: Sorted cells (CD4+ and CD8+) yielded DNA amounts that averaged roughly 3 ug.

It was patients with CD8+CD57+ cell expansion by flow cytometry who were chosen for sequencing. Every patient presented with severe acquired aplastic anemia. This clonotype is a singleton in its sample. Its specificity is unknown. Whole-study results and caveats: Any difference that existed in CD8+ Simpson's diversity between patients and controls was not significant. Patients and controls were found to share roughly 31 CD8+ CDR3 sequences.

Both TCR beta VDJ combination and CDR3 sequence profiling were carried out. Genomic DNA was the template for this profiling. TCRdb reprocessed the reads with MiXCR, giving one entry per CDR3 protein. The sample shows roughly 200,000 distinct CDR3 sequences, about 60% of them seen only once. Per germline, CDR1 SGHRS and CDR2 YFSETQ. Trimming took 2 bases from V and 5 from J, leaving 17 bases between them. This CDR3 spans 15 amino acids. V usage is TRBV5-1 and J usage is TRBJ2-7; possibly TRBD1 or TRBD2 for D (5 bases each). This clonotype originated in a human donor with aplastic anemia. The sample was sorted CD4+, CD8+, or CD8+CD57+ T cells (not recorded which) from PBMCs. The CDR3 reads CASSFLTAVSDEQYF. The CDR3, as DNA: TGCGCCAGCAGCTTCCTGACAGCGGTGTCAGACGAGCAGTACTTC.